This passage covers 25 T cell receptor beta chains from one sample sequenced in a study of blood T cell repertoires in COVID-19. Produced via immunoSEQ multiplex PCR; TCRdb's table is partial and in-frame only. The data show roughly 250,000 clones, approximately 88% seen once. The source material was PBMCs or T cells enriched from blood (not recorded which). The source of these receptors is a woman in her thirties or forties with acute COVID-19.

A note on this clone: In the same sample, other DNA sequences code for this CDR3. The rearrangement links TRBV5-1 to TRBJ1-4, with TRBD1 matching 11 bases. This CDR3 has 14 residues. The ends lost 4 bases at V and 6 bases at J; junction bases unmatched: 2. Germline-derived CDR1 and CDR2 are SGHRS and YFSETQ. The CDR3 DNA reads as TGCGCCAGCAGCCTGGGACAGGGGGATGAAAAACTGTTTTTT. This sequence encodes CASSLGQGDEKLFF.

This sequence joins TRBV28 and TRBJ2-7; D not certain. V gave up 4 bases and J gave up 3 bases, with 7 bases separating them. CDR1 is MDHEN and CDR2 is SYDVKM in the germline V gene. The CDR3 has 12 residues. CDR3 coding DNA: TGTGCCAGCAGTTCCCTCGGCTACGAGCAGTACGTC. Amino acids: CASSSLGYEQYV.

V usage is TRBV7-9 and J usage is TRBJ2-7; 9 nucleotides match TRBD2. Germline V gene sequence: CDR1 SEHNR, CDR2 FQNEAQ (reference sequence). The CDR3 has 13 residues. The trim removed 5 bases at V and 3 bases at J, leaving 2 bases unmatched. CDR3 amino acids: CASSLSGSYEQYF. The CDR3 DNA reads as TGTGCCAGCAGCCTTAGCGGGAGCTACGAGCAGTACTTC.

The chain recombines TRBV10-1 with TRBJ1-2; D might be TRBD1 (5 bases). The CDR3 totals 13 residues. Germline values: CDR1 WNHNN, CDR2 SYGVQD (reference sequence). V was trimmed by 6 bases and J by 2 bases, leaving 10 bases between them. In DNA form, the CDR3 reads TGCGCCAGCAGCCCTGACAGAAACTATGGCTACACCTTC. As protein: CASSPDRNYGYTF.

The CDR3 nucleotides are TGTGCCAGCAGCACCGAAAGGGACTGGTACCAAGAGACCCAGTACTTC. Translated, it gives CASSTERDWYQETQYF. The V and J genes are TRBV9 and TRBJ2-5, with D perhaps matching TRBD2 (6 bases). Germline assignment: CDR1 SGDLS and CDR2 YYNGEE. The CDR3 length is 16 residues. Trimming took off 4 bases at V and 0 bases at J, with 16 bases between the two ends.

Comments on this clone: Other DNA sequences within the sample encode an identical CDR3. The V and J genes are TRBV19 and TRBJ1-1; D remains ambiguous. The germline V gene encodes CDR1 LNHDA and CDR2 SQIVND (reference sequence). Between the trimmed V and J ends, which lost 6 bases and 1 base, there was a span of 15 bases. This CDR3 is 15 amino acids long. This CDR3 is CASSISPRGNTEAFF. In DNA form, the CDR3 reads TGTGCCAGTAGCATTTCACCCCGGGGGAACACTGAAGCTTTCTTT.

V is TRBV4-2 and J is TRBJ2-4; the D gene is possibly TRBD2 (6 bases). Germline CDR1 and CDR2: LGHNA and YNFKEQ. This CDR3 is 16 amino acids long. Trimming left V 1 base short and J 3 bases short, with 13 bases between. The CDR3 is CASSQGVLADKNIQYF. In nucleotides, the CDR3 is TGTGCCAGCAGCCAAGGGGTTTTAGCGGACAAAAACATTCAGTACTTC.

The J gene is TRBJ1-1, the V gene TRBV7-8; a possible D gene is TRBD1 (5 bases). Trimming cost V 8 bases and J 3 bases, with 19 bases left between them. The CDR3 runs 15 residues. In germline, CDR1 is SGHVS, CDR2 FQNEAQ. For the CDR3, the DNA is TGTGCCAGCCAGCTTACAGGACCCCTCGACACTGAAGCTTTCTTT. It translates to CASQLTGPLDTEAFF.

The J gene is TRBJ1-2, the V gene TRBV5-4; 9 bases align to TRBD1. The germline CDR1 and CDR2 sequences are SGHNT and YYREEE (reference sequence). This CDR3 region has 13 residues. V lost 4 bases, J lost 8 bases, and 6 bases stayed unmatched. In DNA, the CDR3 is TGTGCCAGCAGCGCGGACAGGGGTAGAGGCTACACCTTC. It encodes CASSADRGRGYTF.

The J gene is TRBJ2-3, the V gene TRBV5-4; TRBD2 agrees at 8 bases. J gave up 0 bases and V 4 bases, and 4 bases lay outside the gene matches. The germline V gene encodes CDR1 SGHNT and CDR2 YYREEE (reference sequence). The CDR3 extends over 15 amino acids. CDR3 nucleotide sequence: TGTGCCAGCAGCACAGGACTAGCCAGCACAGATACGCAGTATTTT. It codes for CASSTGLASTDTQYF.

V is TRBV7-3 and J is TRBJ2-1; D gene unclear. The CDR3 consists of 13 residues. Trimming stripped 5 bases from V and 5 bases from J, with 10 bases between. Germline CDR1 is SGHTA and CDR2 is FQGTGA. The CDR3 DNA is TGTGCCAGCAGCCCATACAGAAACAATGAGCAGTTCTTC. Residues: CASSPYRNNEQFF.

The chain combines TRBV5-4 with TRBJ1-2; 10 positions match TRBD1. CDR3 length equals 16 residues. Germline CDR1 reads SGHNT; CDR2 reads YYREEE (reference sequence). V shed 6 bases, J shed 8 bases, and the junction held 16 bases outside the gene matches. CDR3 loop: CASNQGQGITYGGYTF. In DNA, the CDR3 is TGTGCCAGCAACCAGGGACAGGGGATTACCTACGGCGGCTACACCTTC. Together with reference TRBV5-4 and TRBJ1-2, the CDR3 gives the full variable domain: ETGVTQSPTHLIKTRGQQVTLRCSSQSGHNTVSWYQQALGQGPQFIFQYYREEENGRGNFPPRFSGLQFPNYSSELNVNALELDDSALYLCASNQGQGITYGGYTFGSGTRLTVV.

The chain employs TRBV7-9 and TRBJ1-1, with D possibly TRBD1 on 5 matching bases. Trimming took 2 bases from V and 11 from J, leaving 18 bases between them. Germline CDR1 and CDR2: SEHNR and FQNEAQ (reference sequence). This CDR3 comprises 14 residues. The CDR3 loop is CASSLQQMPGWAFF. CDR3 sequence (DNA): TGTGCCAGCAGCTTACAACAAATGCCAGGGTGGGCTTTCTTT.

The genes are TRBV12-3 or TRBV12-4 and TRBJ2-3, with D tentatively TRBD2 (6 bases). The V gene lost 3 bases and the J gene lost 6 bases, with 10 bases spanning the gap. The length of the CDR3 is 13 residues. Written as DNA, the CDR3 is TGTGCCAGCAGTTTTGGGGGGAGGGATACGCAGTATTTT. Protein product: CASSFGGRDTQYF.

This clone appeared a single time. The rearrangement joins TRBV3-1 (or the pseudogene TRBV3-2) to TRBJ2-7, with a weak D call TRBD2 (6 bases). CDR1 is LGHDT, CDR2 YNNKEL, per germline (reference sequence). This CDR3 spans 18 amino acids. Trimming cost V 1 base and J 2 bases, with 21 bases left between them. The CDR3 DNA reads TGTGCCAGCAGCCAAGCGGGGTGGGCCGGGAGCCCAACCTACGAGCAGTACTTC. Protein: CASSQAGWAGSPTYEQYF.

This chain links TRBV4-1 with TRBJ2-1; 14 positions match TRBD2. This CDR3 comprises 18 residues. V dropped 1 base and J dropped 4; count of bases not matched to a gene: 6. Germline V gives CDR1 MGHRA, CDR2 YSYEKL. In DNA form, the CDR3 reads TGCGCCAGCAGCCAAGTGACTAGCGGGAGGGCCGGGTACAATGAGCAGTTCTTC. Residues: CASSQVTSGRAGYNEQFF.

This clone has only a few counts. The chain uses TRBV5-5 and TRBJ1-5; D unresolved. V gave up 1 base and J gave up 6 bases, with 14 bases separating them. The CDR3 consists of 15 residues. Germline CDR1 is SGHKS and CDR2 is YYEKEE (reference sequence). CDR3 loop: CASSLSVSSRQPQHF. The CDR3 DNA reads TGTGCCAGCAGCTTGAGTGTCTCCAGTCGTCAGCCCCAGCATTTT.

V and J are TRBV18 and TRBJ1-5, with TRBD1 as a possible D gene (5 bases). The CDR3 covers 15 residues. V gave up 4 bases and J gave up 3 bases, with 13 bases separating them. In germline, CDR1 is KGHSH, CDR2 LQKENI. CDR3 region: CASSRGTRANQPQHF. In DNA, the CDR3 is TGTGCCAGCTCACGTGGGACTCGTGCCAATCAGCCCCAGCATTTT.

V gene TRBV27 combines with J gene TRBJ2-7; no clear D. This CDR3 comprises 11 residues. V gave up 5 bases and J gave up 9 bases, with 11 bases separating them. The germline V gene has CDR1 MNHEY and CDR2 SMNVEV (reference sequence). CDR3 in amino acids: CASSTPPWQYF. As DNA, the CDR3 is TGTGCCAGCAGTACACCCCCCTGGCAGTACTTC.

In this sample, this clone turned up once. The chain carries TRBV7-5 and TRBJ2-3; whether TRBD2, the table's D call, matches the DNA was not checked. TRBV7-5 is marked as a pseudogene. CDR3 size: 14 residues. CDR3 region: CARSPHSGRALQYF. The DNA of the CDR3 is TGTGCCAGAAGCCCCCATAGCGGGAGGGCCCTCCAGTATTTT.

This clone is a singleton in its sample. The chain joins TRBV27 to TRBJ2-2; possibly TRBD2 for D (6 bases). The CDR3 extends over 16 amino acids. CDR1 and CDR2 from the germline V gene are MNHEY and SMNVEV (reference sequence). Between the trimmed V and J ends, which lost 3 bases and 4 bases, there was a span of 15 bases. The CDR3, as DNA: TGTGCCAGCAGTTTCAGTTCGGGGGAGTTCACCGGGGAGCTGTTTTTT. Its protein is CASSFSSGEFTGELFF.

V gene TRBV5-1 combines with J gene TRBJ2-5, with no clear D. Trimming pared 0 bases from V and 2 bases from J, leaving 11 bases between. The CDR3 has 15 residues. Looked up from germline, CDR1 is SGHRS and CDR2 is YFSETQ. The CDR3 region has the DNA TGCGCCAGCAGCTTGGCGGCAGGCACTCAAGAGACCCAGTACTTC. This codes for CASSLAAGTQETQYF. Supplemented by reference TRBV5-1 and TRBJ2-5, the full variable domain reads KAGVTQTPRYLIKTRGQQVTLSCSPISGHRSVSWYQQTPGQGLQFLFEYFSETQRNKGNFPGRFSGRQFSNSRSEMNVSTLELGDSALYLCASSLAAGTQETQYFGPGTRLLVL.

This sequence joins TRBV4-2 and TRBJ2-7; D is possibly TRBD1 (6 bases). The ends were cut back, 2 bases at V and 5 bases at J, with 16 bases in the middle. Germline CDR1 and CDR2: LGHNA and YNFKEQ. The CDR3 loop spans 15 amino acids. The CDR3 DNA reads as TGTGCCAGCAGCCAATGGCCTCAGGGGTCCCACGAGCAGTACTTC. Amino acid sequence: CASSQWPQGSHEQYF.

The chain uses TRBV24-1 and TRBJ2-2; TRBD2 might be the D (6 bases). The V end was cut by 7 bases, the J end by 2 bases, with 19 bases between. In germline, CDR1 is KGHDR, CDR2 SFDVKD. The CDR3 contains 17 residues. The CDR3 DNA sequence: TGTGCCACCAGATCGCCCGGTGGGGGGATCAACACCGGGGAGCTGTTTTTT. Encoded protein: CATRSPGGGINTGELFF.

The chain joins TRBV5-1 to TRBJ2-1; TRBD2 might be the D (7 bases). Trimming cost V 5 bases and J 6 bases, with 15 bases left between them. The CDR3 spans 14 residues. CDR1 SGHRS and CDR2 YFSETQ come from the germline V gene. CDR3 loop: CASSWGGGSNEQFF. CDR3 in DNA: TGCGCCAGCAGTTGGGGAGGGGGTTCCAATGAGCAGTTCTTC. Full variable domain (outside the CDR3, taken from reference TRBV5-1 and TRBJ2-1): KAGVTQTPRYLIKTRGQQVTLSCSPISGHRSVSWYQQTPGQGLQFLFEYFSETQRNKGNFPGRFSGRQFSNSRSEMNVSTLELGDSALYLCASSWGGGSNEQFFGPGTRLTVL.